The rows below give T cell receptor beta chains drawn from one sample of a study of metastatic and nonmetastatic thyroid tumors. TCRdb reprocessed the PCR reads via MiXCR. Here the sample spans around 46,000 clones, around 21% being singletons. Sequences were obtained from blood. The source is a male donor with papillary thyroid cancer or a benign thyroid nodule (not recorded which). Some clones in this sample may be carry-over from other donors' samples. Both conserved end residues are part of each CDR3. The order of the fields is CDR3 length, clone size, D gene, V gene, J gene, CDR3 protein, CDR3 DNA. A D gene is named only where the DNA matches it firmly. The listing skips clone size in some rows; elsewhere it reads once, few, many or a size class.

cdr3_length: 14
clone_size: many
d_call: .
v_call: TRBV18
j_call: TRBJ1-3
cdr3_aa: CASSPGRSGNTIYF
cdr3_nt: TGTGCCAGCTCACCCGGACGGTCTGGAAACACCATATATTTT

cdr3_length: 13
clone_size: many
d_call: .
v_call: TRBV11-2
j_call: TRBJ2-7
cdr3_aa: CASSLGLAYEQYF
cdr3_nt: TGTGCCAGCAGCTTAGGGTTAGCCTACGAGCAGTACTTC

cdr3_length: 13
clone_size: .
d_call: .
v_call: TRBV27
j_call: TRBJ2-1
cdr3_aa: CASSSGTFNEQFF
cdr3_nt: TGTGCCAGCAGCTCCGGGACATTTAATGAGCAGTTCTTC

cdr3_length: 15
clone_size: .
d_call: .
v_call: TRBV24-1
j_call: TRBJ2-1
cdr3_aa: CATSDPGTLDNEQFF
cdr3_nt: TGTGCCACCAGTGACCCGGGGACTTTGGACAATGAGCAGTTCTTC

cdr3_length: 13
clone_size: .
d_call: TRBD2
v_call: TRBV6-1
j_call: TRBJ2-1
cdr3_aa: CASKVGGRNEQFF
cdr3_nt: TGTGCCAGCAAAGTGGGGGGGAGGAATGAGCAGTTCTTC

cdr3_length: 15
clone_size: few
d_call: .
v_call: TRBV6-2/TRBV6-3
j_call: TRBJ2-1
cdr3_aa: CASSPPGRTYNEQFF
cdr3_nt: TGTGCCAGCAGTCCCCCAGGGAGGACCTACAATGAGCAGTTCTTC

cdr3_length: 15
clone_size: many
d_call: TRBD1
v_call: TRBV15
j_call: TRBJ1-5
cdr3_aa: CATSRSQGAGQPQHF
cdr3_nt: TGTGCCACCAGCCGTTCACAGGGGGCCGGGCAGCCCCAGCATTTT

cdr3_length: 17
clone_size: .
d_call: .
v_call: TRBV6-1
j_call: TRBJ2-2
cdr3_aa: CASLPPYGGLYTGELFF
cdr3_nt: TGTGCCAGCCTACCACCTTACGGCGGGTTGTACACCGGGGAGCTGTTTTTT

cdr3_length: 14
clone_size: many
d_call: TRBD1
v_call: TRBV7-9
j_call: TRBJ2-2
cdr3_aa: CASSLQGATGELFF
cdr3_nt: TGTGCCAGCAGCTTACAGGGGGCGACCGGGGAGCTGTTTTTT

cdr3_length: 13
clone_size: .
d_call: .
v_call: TRBV30
j_call: TRBJ2-7
cdr3_aa: CAWSVSGNYEQYF
cdr3_nt: TGTGCCTGGAGTGTATCGGGGAACTACGAGCAGTACTTC

cdr3_length: 15
clone_size: many
d_call: TRBD2
v_call: TRBV9
j_call: TRBJ2-3
cdr3_aa: CASSVTSGTTDTQYF
cdr3_nt: TGTGCCAGCAGCGTTACTAGCGGTACCACAGATACGCAGTATTTT

cdr3_length: 17
clone_size: .
d_call: TRBD2
v_call: TRBV5-1
j_call: TRBJ2-3
cdr3_aa: CASRGSTSGGTTDTQYF
cdr3_nt: TGCGCCAGCAGGGGTAGTACTAGCGGGGGCACCACAGATACGCAGTATTTT

cdr3_length: 14
clone_size: many
d_call: .
v_call: TRBV30
j_call: TRBJ1-4
cdr3_aa: CAWSVPGGSEKLFF
cdr3_nt: TGTGCCTGGAGTGTACCCGGGGGGAGTGAAAAACTGTTTTTT

cdr3_length: 11
clone_size: many
d_call: .
v_call: TRBV20-1
j_call: TRBJ2-5
cdr3_aa: CSAQLDETQYF
cdr3_nt: TGCAGTGCCCAACTCGACGAGACCCAGTACTTC

cdr3_length: 17
clone_size: many
d_call: TRBD2
v_call: TRBV11-3
j_call: TRBJ2-1
cdr3_aa: CASSSGLAGGGGNEQFF
cdr3_nt: TGTGCCAGCAGCTCGGGACTAGCGGGGGGCGGCGGCAATGAGCAGTTCTTC

cdr3_length: 15
clone_size: many
d_call: .
v_call: TRBV19
j_call: TRBJ2-1
cdr3_aa: CASCQLPSSYNEQFF
cdr3_nt: TGTGCCAGTTGTCAGCTCCCCAGCTCCTACAATGAGCAGTTCTTC

cdr3_length: 11
clone_size: .
d_call: .
v_call: TRBV30
j_call: TRBJ2-2
cdr3_aa: CAWSNTGELFF
cdr3_nt: TGTGCCTGGTCGAACACCGGGGAGCTGTTTTTT

cdr3_length: 13
clone_size: many
d_call: TRBD1
v_call: TRBV27
j_call: TRBJ1-6
cdr3_aa: CASSQGGNSPLHF
cdr3_nt: TGTGCCAGCAGTCAGGGGGGCAATTCACCCCTCCACTTT

cdr3_length: 15
clone_size: .
d_call: .
v_call: TRBV2
j_call: TRBJ2-1
cdr3_aa: CASSGCRVTYNEQFF
cdr3_nt: TGTGCCAGCAGTGGGTGCAGGGTGACCTACAATGAGCAGTTCTTC

cdr3_length: 13
clone_size: .
d_call: .
v_call: TRBV19
j_call: TRBJ2-7
cdr3_aa: CASSITGIYEQYF
cdr3_nt: TGTGCCAGTAGTATAACGGGAATCTACGAGCAGTACTTC

cdr3_length: 17
clone_size: .
d_call: .
v_call: TRBV4-1
j_call: TRBJ2-5
cdr3_aa: CASSQERGTGGGETQYF
cdr3_nt: TGCGCCAGCAGCCAAGAAAGGGGGACGGGCGGAGGCGAGACCCAGTACTTC

cdr3_length: 15
clone_size: few
d_call: TRBD1
v_call: TRBV6-1
j_call: TRBJ2-7
cdr3_aa: CASSLGTGNSYEQYF
cdr3_nt: TGTGCCAGCAGTTTGGGGACAGGGAACTCCTACGAGCAGTACTTC

cdr3_length: 14
clone_size: many
d_call: TRBD1
v_call: TRBV29-1
j_call: TRBJ1-2
cdr3_aa: CSVEDRGLSYGYTF
cdr3_nt: TGCAGCGTTGAGGACAGGGGGCTTAGCTATGGCTACACCTTC

cdr3_length: 15
clone_size: many
d_call: .
v_call: TRBV12-3/TRBV12-4
j_call: TRBJ2-5
cdr3_aa: CASSQGGGRRKTQYF
cdr3_nt: TGTGCCAGCAGCCAGGGGGGGGGGCGGAGGAAGACCCAGTACTTC

cdr3_length: 12
clone_size: .
d_call: TRBD1
v_call: TRBV18
j_call: TRBJ2-7
cdr3_aa: CASSPTGVEQYF
cdr3_nt: TGTGCCAGCTCACCTACAGGGGTCGAGCAGTACTTC

cdr3_length: 11
clone_size: few
d_call: .
v_call: TRBV28
j_call: TRBJ2-5
cdr3_aa: CACRVGETQYF
cdr3_nt: TGTGCCTGCAGGGTGGGGGAGACCCAGTACTTC

cdr3_length: 15
clone_size: many
d_call: .
v_call: TRBV7-8
j_call: TRBJ2-2
cdr3_aa: CASSLALQVTGELFF
cdr3_nt: TGTGCCAGCAGCTTAGCGCTTCAGGTCACCGGGGAGCTGTTTTTT